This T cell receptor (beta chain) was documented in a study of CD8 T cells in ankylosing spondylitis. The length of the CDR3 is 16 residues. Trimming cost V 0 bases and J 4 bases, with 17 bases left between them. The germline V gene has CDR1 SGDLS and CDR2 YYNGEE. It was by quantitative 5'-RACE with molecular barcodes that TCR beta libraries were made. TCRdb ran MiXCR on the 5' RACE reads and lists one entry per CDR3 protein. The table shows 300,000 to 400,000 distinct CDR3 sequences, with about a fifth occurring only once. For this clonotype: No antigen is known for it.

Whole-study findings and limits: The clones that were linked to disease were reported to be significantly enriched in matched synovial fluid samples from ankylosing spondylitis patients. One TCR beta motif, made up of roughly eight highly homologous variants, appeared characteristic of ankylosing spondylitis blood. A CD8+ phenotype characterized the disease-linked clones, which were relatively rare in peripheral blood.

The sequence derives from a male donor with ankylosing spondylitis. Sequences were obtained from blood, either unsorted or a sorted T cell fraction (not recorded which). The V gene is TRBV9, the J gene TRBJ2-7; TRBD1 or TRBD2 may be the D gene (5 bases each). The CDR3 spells CASSVAVRDPQYEQYF. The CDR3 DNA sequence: TGTGCCAGCAGCGTAGCTGTTCGGGACCCACAGTACGAGCAGTACTTC.